The text below deals with one T cell receptor beta chain. What it binds is unknown. TCRdb keeps only in-frame clones here, not all; method: immunoSEQ multiplex PCR. This table has about 120,000 clones, approximately 84% appearing once. The source of the sample is a study of T cell responses to AZD1222 COVID-19 vaccine. Study context: Analysis merged second doses at about 4 or about 12 weeks.

Study outcomes and limitations: Baseline antibody screening turned up just a handful of seropositive AZD1222 recipients. Donors were largely white British and mainly female; clonal diversity was possibly underestimated.

This CDR3 contains 15 residues. V was clipped by 1 base and J by 3 bases; unmatched bases: 2. Germline V gene sequence: CDR1 MNHNS, CDR2 SASEGT. The sequencing used peripheral blood, collected on day 0 of AZD1222 vaccination. This sequence joins TRBV6-1 and TRBJ2-3; 9 bases are a match to TRBD1. The receptor's source is an adult in good health. The CDR3 reads CASSEGGTGTDTQYF. As DNA, the CDR3 is TGTGCCAGCAGTGAAGGAGGGACAGGGACAGATACGCAGTATTTT.